One sample yielded the 9 T cell receptor beta chains listed below, sequenced in a study of blood T cell repertoires in COVID-19. TCRdb keeps only in-frame clones here, not all; method: immunoSEQ multiplex PCR. This repertoire shows around 140,000 clones, about 86% found once; its top ten account for roughly 8%. Sequencing input: peripheral blood. The receptors here all came from a woman aged 55-69 years with acute or convalescent COVID-19.

The chain joins TRBV7-9 to TRBJ1-1, with TRBD1 matching over 7 bases. The CDR3 totals 14 residues. V trimming: 3 bases; J trimming: 1 base; junction bases outside the gene matches: 2. Germline V gene lookup returns CDR1 SEHNR and CDR2 FQNEAQ (reference sequence). This CDR3 is CASSFRGENTEAFF. In nucleotides, the CDR3 is TGTGCCAGCAGCTTCAGGGGGGAGAACACTGAAGCTTTCTTT.

The genes are TRBV4-2 and TRBJ1-5, with 7 bases identical to TRBD1. Trimming took 4 bases from V and 4 from J; bases not matched to a gene: 4. Germline values: CDR1 LGHNA, CDR2 YNFKEQ. The CDR3 spans 14 residues. The CDR3 spells CASSPDRANQPQHF. CDR3 sequence (DNA): TGTGCCAGCAGCCCTGACAGGGCAAATCAGCCCCAGCATTTT.

The J gene is TRBJ1-5, the V gene TRBV25-1; D might be TRBD1 (6 bases). With 4 bases removed from V and 0 bases from J, the gap between germline ends came to 13 bases. CDR3 size: 16 residues. CDR1 and CDR2 from the germline V gene are MGHDK and SYGVNS. CDR3 sequence: CASSASHRVSNQPQHF. The CDR3, as DNA: TGTGCCAGCAGTGCCTCTCACAGGGTTAGCAATCAGCCCCAGCATTTT. Together with reference TRBV25-1 and TRBJ1-5, the CDR3 gives the full variable domain: EADIYQTPRYLVIGTGKKITLECSQTMGHDKMYWYQQDPGMELHLIHYSYGVNSTEKGDLSSESTVSRIRTEHFPLTLESARPSHTSQYLCASSASHRVSNQPQHFGDGTRLSIL.

CDR3 region: CATSGGTSGGAGEQFF. The CDR3 DNA reads TGTGCCACCAGTGGTGGGACTAGCGGGGGGGCCGGTGAGCAGTTCTTC. This rearrangement joins TRBV24-1 to TRBJ2-1; 16 nucleotides align to TRBD2. The CDR3 is 16 amino acids. Germline trimming cut 5 bases from V and 9 bases from J; bases unmatched to any gene: 6. The germline gives CDR1 KGHDR, CDR2 SFDVKD.

The chain joins TRBV28 to TRBJ2-7; possible D gene TRBD1, 6 bases. Germline CDR1 and CDR2: MDHEN and SYDVKM. This CDR3 spans 18 amino acids. V shed 9 bases and J shed 0 bases, with 27 bases lying between them. DNA of the CDR3: TGTGCCAGTGGGACACTTCAAGGTCGAAGGAACAGCTCCTACGAGCAGTACTTC. Translated: CASGTLQGRRNSSYEQYF. Full variable domain (rest looked up from reference TRBV28 and TRBJ2-7): DVKVTQSSRYLVKRTGEKVFLECVQDMDHENMFWYRQDPGLGLRLIYFSYDVKMKEKGDIPEGYSVSREKKERFSLILESASTNQTSMYLCASGTLQGRRNSSYEQYFGPGTRLTVT.

This clone was recorded a few times. The chain links TRBV19 to TRBJ1-6; weak D call: TRBD1 (5 bases). The CDR3 totals 14 residues. Trimming took off 3 bases at V and 10 bases at J, with 13 bases between the two ends. Germline lookup yields CDR1 LNHDA and CDR2 SQIVND (reference sequence). DNA of the CDR3: TGTGCCAGTAGTATCGGGGGAAGGGGCTCACCCCTCCACTTT. Protein product: CASSIGGRGSPLHF.

This chain links TRBV11-3 with TRBJ2-1; 9 bases are a match to TRBD2. V lost 0 bases, J lost 6 bases, and 3 bases stayed unmatched. This CDR3 is 15 amino acids long. The germline V gene encodes CDR1 SGHNT and CDR2 YENEEA. CDR3 DNA sequence: TGTGCCAGCAGCTTAGAAGGGACTAGCTCCAATGAGCAGTTCTTC. This encodes CASSLEGTSSNEQFF.

Details on this clone: The junction differs from germline at one of its ends, possibly a read error. V usage is TRBV7-7 and J usage is TRBJ1-1; D call uncertain. This CDR3 contains 13 residues. Germline values: CDR1 SSHAT, CDR2 FNYEAQ (reference sequence). The CDR3 sequence: CASSPSENTEAFF. The CDR3 nucleotides are TGTGCTAGCAGCCCCTCAGAGAACACTGAAGCTTTCTTT. Together with reference TRBV7-7 and TRBJ1-1, the CDR3 gives the full variable domain: GAGVSQSPRYKVTKRGQDVTLRCDPISSHATLYWYQQALGQGPEFLTYFNYEAQPDKSGLPSDRFSAERPEGSISTLTIQRTEQRDSAMYRCASSPSENTEAFFGQGTRLTVV.

In DNA form, the CDR3 reads TGTGCCCACGACAGGGTGCGGGTCACCGGGGAGCTGTTTTTT. Translating gives CAHDRVRVTGELFF. The chain couples TRBV30 to TRBJ2-2; 7 bases line up with TRBD1. This CDR3 is 14 amino acids long. V was clipped by 8 bases and J by 4 bases; unmatched bases: 10. Germline assignment: CDR1 GTSNPN and CDR2 SVGIG (reference sequence).